The source of this T cell receptor beta chain is a study of blood T cell repertoires in COVID-19. Overall study: The origin of the acute and convalescent COVID-19 samples was the United States, Italy and Spain.

Measured with immunoSEQ multiplex PCR; TCRdb has only the in-frame clones, and not every one. The repertoire has about 120,000 clones, 90% of them found once; the top ten carry roughly 1.9%. Sequenced input: peripheral blood. This TCR was sampled from a human donor with active COVID-19. The donor label of this sample is uncertain.

The DNA for the CDR3 is TGTGCCAGCAGTTCGCCGTACTTAGGAAACACCATATATTTT. It is translated as CASSSPYLGNTIYF. J is TRBJ1-3 and V is TRBV28; D is uncertain. CDR3 size: 14 residues. Deletions cut 4 bases from V and 4 bases from J, with 11 bases between. Germline loops: CDR1 MDHEN, CDR2 SYDVKM.